This TCR beta chain is from a study of cytomegalovirus exposure and HLA in healthy donors (dated by TCRdb to the late 2010s). Regarding the study in general: An earlier analysis of some 620 of the donors reported 276 Gb of sequence data and 100 million to 120 million unique TCR beta sequences obtained from some 200 million T cells. An early release covering more than 500 HLA-typed donors comprised about 310 gigabases of sequencing data and 85 million or so unique TCR sequences. Of the roughly 390 genotyped donors, 81% were placed in the genetic ancestry cluster associated with self-reported Caucasian donors. The study aimed to test whether cataloging public T cell receptors could reveal signatures of past pathogen exposure. Using immunosequencing, the study profiled T cell repertoires from roughly 650 subjects and related those repertoires to cytomegalovirus serostatus. A separate validation cohort of 90 to 150 different subjects was used in addition to the roughly 670-subject first cohort. High-throughput TCR immunosequencing, statistical association of individual TCRs with disease status, and machine learning were combined to predict cytomegalovirus infection status. In a later analysis, previously published TCR beta repertoires from 550 to 700 donors were re-analyzed and high-resolution HLA genotyping was added so that TCR occurrence patterns could be studied. Rather than using new phenotypic data, the later analysis identified candidate immune exposures from TCR beta sequences and from how often those sequences occurred across donors. In an earlier analysis of roughly 580 of the donors, high-throughput TCR beta sequencing was used to judge whether each TCR beta V gene segment behaved as functional or pseudogenic. Alongside the repertoire data, information on donor age, sex, ethnicity and CMV serostatus was compiled. A later genetic analysis used genome-wide SNP genotypes for about 55% of the 666 donors, treating that subset as a discovery cohort. Every discovery cohort repertoire had been produced on one sequencing platform. Class I and class II HLA loci were covered by the typing at four-digit resolution. The number of typed donors differed by locus: roughly 629-630 for A, B, C, DRB1 and DQB1; 500 to 550 for DQA1; approximately 600 for DPA1; and about 470 for DPB1. A handful of DR-DQ haplotypes were handled as single units for association and clustering because linkage in the cohort was strong. Among roughly 370 genotyped donors of the cohort, an average of approximately 240,000 unique TCR beta nucleotide sequences were sequenced per donor, 15% to 20% of them non-productive. The paper's findings and limits, for the study overall: Because HLA typing was missing for some donors at each locus, association tests included only the typed subset. Specific HLA alleles were associated with 15,000 to 20,000 TCR beta sequences at a false discovery rate of 0.05 in a later analysis. The only immune exposure information available for the cohort was CMV serostatus. The study gave a list of 150 to 200 TCR beta chains associated with cytomegalovirus. Strong co-occurrence of HLA alleles, especially DR and DQ, made assigning TCR associations to individual alleles difficult. The cohort was sequenced for TCR beta chains only, and without alpha or paired-chain data the features that could be detected were limited. While some public TCRs were present in many individuals, most TCR sequences turned up only very rarely across donors. A later analysis found that TCR association rates varied across HLA loci, with DRB1 alleles showing the most associated TCRs and HLA-C alleles the fewest. Linkage disequilibrium might explain the correlated functional status among segregating V segments, but an unknown experimental factor could not be excluded. A further reported finding was that TCR beta sequences accurately predicted the HLA-A and HLA-B alleles for most subjects in the first cohort. In an earlier analysis of about 600 of the donors, most TCR beta V segments appeared in productive rearrangements about 90% or about 30% of the time, broadly matching IMGT annotations. A few of the identified cytomegalovirus-associated TCR beta chains were confirmed in vitro to be specific for cytomegalovirus antigens. A later analysis reported that several top co-occurrence clusters appeared linked to parvovirus B19, influenza, CMV and Epstein-Barr virus. In a later genetic analysis, a missense DCLRE1C variant was associated with V-gene and J-gene trimming of TCR beta chains, and the association was replicated in an independent cohort. The sequencing pipeline was judged likely to have produced a cluster of highly shared sequence variants as a technical artifact. In both the original and validation cohorts, the classifier was reported to diagnose cytomegalovirus status with high specificity and sensitivity. Compared with the roughly 700-donor mean, donors in an Asian-associated ancestry cluster had fewer N-insertions in productive TCRs, according to a later genetic analysis. The authors suggested that the approach could potentially be extended to other disease states and immunological phenotypes. Most CMV-associated TCR beta chains appeared to be HLA-restricted in a later analysis, and the HLA associations seemed to be driven largely by CMV exposure. The 87-base-pair reads could not distinguish some IMGT-functional V segments, including TRBV6-2 and TRBV6-3, so those segments were excluded. A later analysis found that HLA-associated TCR beta chains were more clonally expanded and had lower generation probabilities than equally common non-associated chains. The presence/absence analyses assumed that sequencing depth was roughly uniform across donors, and that assumption may not be true. About 15 rarely observed V segments, including chromosome 9 orphons, were excluded from the earlier analysis of approximately 600 of the donors because counts were too low.

To prepare the library, the immunoSEQ multiplex PCR assay was applied. For the multiplex PCR, a mixture combining 60 forward primers for TCR Vbeta segments and 13 reverse primers for TCR Jbeta segments was used. The CDR3 region of rearranged TCR beta genes was amplified from genomic DNA by a multiplex PCR assay. The Illumina HiSeq System was used to sequence the amplified TCR beta libraries as 87-base-pair reads. The paper's processing steps were these. A later analysis counted tens of millions of unique TCR beta chains across the 550 to 800 repertoires, and some 11 million of these chains were shared by at least two donors. Raw reads were error-corrected and collapsed into unique sequences by a nearest-neighbor algorithm in which closely related sequences were merged to remove PCR and sequencing errors. To assign V, D and J gene segments, CDR3 sequences were aligned to IMGT reference sequences. For a sequence to be retained, a match of at least six nucleotides was required to both a V gene segment and a J gene segment. A rearrangement was called productive if the CDR3 had no stop codons and remained in frame with V and J, and every other rearrangement was called non-productive. Following IMGT convention, CDR3 was defined as the stretch from the second conserved V-encoded cysteine up to the conserved J-encoded phenylalanine. In an earlier analysis of just under 600 of the donors, sequences lacking an unambiguous match to a single V gene segment were excluded. An earlier analysis of 500 to 700 of the donors classified V segments as functional when productive rearrangements were above 56.7% and as segregating when the standard deviation between donors was above 5%. A statistical classification framework was built to diagnose cytomegalovirus status from the catalog of TCR beta chain sequences. V and J gene assignment, in a later analysis, came from comparing TCR nucleotide sequences with IMGT/GENE-DB human TR gene sequences. In a later analysis, CDR3 sequences and most-parsimonious VDJ recombination scenarios were assigned using the TCRdist pipeline. In a later analysis, every TCR beta chain was defined by the combination of its CDR3 amino acid sequence and its V-gene family, and reads without a unique V-gene family were dropped. As a way to deal with suspected cross-contamination and a sequencing artifact, a later analysis dropped more than 500 nucleotide sequences that were highly shared and had low generation probability. For each public chain, a later analysis derived a clonal expansion index from normalized ranks of inferred template counts within each repertoire. In a later analysis, generation probabilities were computed with a VDJ recombination model fitted to out-of-frame rearrangements, and the resulting probabilities were checked against IGoR. In a later analysis, hypergeometric tests were used to score TCR-TCR, TCR-HLA and TCR-CMV co-occurrence, with a repertoire-size bias correction applied to TCR pairs. To estimate false discovery rates, a later analysis permuted the HLA or CMV assignments 20 times. In a later analysis, co-occurring TCRs were grouped with DBSCAN, and TCRdist sequence similarity was added when clustering was performed within HLA-allele-positive subsets. For co-occurrence clustering, repertoires with fewer than 30,000 or more than 120,000 public chains were excluded, along with five or six repertoires with anomalous nucleotide sharing. What TCRdb holds here is the immuneACCESS table cut down to in-frame rearrangements. Part of the clones is not present; checked against another copy, under half of the missing clones reflect an unresolved V gene, and the others are unexplained. Clone size and V and J calls were adopted from that table, with D and trimming inferred from the DNA. The sample table records over 100,000 clones; 77% of these occur just once. Approximately 4.2% of the sample is taken by the ten largest.

In the germline V gene, CDR1 corresponds to MGHRA and CDR2 to YSYEKL. The trim is 4 bases for V and 6 bases for J, with a gap of 16 bases between the germline ends. The CDR3 starts with the cysteine, ends with the phenylalanine, and has 15 residues. Just the 45-base CDR3 DNA is kept, in frame starting at base 1. The cohort consisted of 650 to 700 healthy bone marrow donors. All cohort members were sampled while nominally healthy, although unrecorded immune exposures were likely present. The donor tested CMV seropositive and was one of the 289 seropositive cohort members. A peripheral blood sample was collected from each donor, and TCR beta sequencing was performed on peripheral blood mononuclear cells. Genomic DNA was extracted from the blood cell samples with the Qiagen DNeasy Blood Extraction Kit. With respect to this clone: This receptor's antigen is unknown. No base quality information exists; no much larger clone differs at one position.

The receptor chain draws on TRBV4-1 and TRBJ1-5; there is no confident call for the D gene. This TCR was sampled from a male donor in good health and CMV-seropositive. Material: PBMCs. The CDR3 reads as follows: CASSLPGDGSQPQHF. Read as DNA, the sequence is TGCGCCAGCAGCCTGCCCGGGGATGGGAGTCAGCCCCAGCATTTT.